This TCR beta chain was recovered during a study of cytomegalovirus exposure and HLA in healthy donors. V lost 6 bases to trimming and J lost 8 bases; unmatched junction nucleotides: 14. This CDR3 region has 15 residues. Germline V gene lookup returns CDR1 SGHNT and CDR2 YYREEE (reference sequence). PCR amplification relied on 60 Vbeta primers (plus 13 Jbeta primers). The protocol was immunoSEQ multiplex PCR, while the TCRdb copy is restricted to in-frame clones and leaves out a portion. The sample consists of about 190,000 clones, more than 80% of them appearing once. The chain is built from TRBV5-4 and TRBJ1-2, with TRBD1 matching 9 bases. Source material: PBMCs. This TCR derives from a woman between 45 and 65 years old in good health and CMV-seropositive. CDR3 sequence reads: CASTPRDRDMHGYTF. CDR3 DNA: TGTGCCAGCACCCCCCGGGACAGGGACATGCACGGCTACACCTTC.